A selection of T cell receptor beta chains follows, all from one sample in a study of blood T cells in healthy people across ages. MiXCR, applied by TCRdb to the 5' RACE reads, yields one record per CDR3 protein. The table has about 720,000 distinct CDR3 sequences, about a fifth seen once. The sequenced material came from blood. The receptor set was obtained from an older man in good health. Each CDR3 is given with its conserved first and last residue. The D gene is left open where the match is weak. Clone sizes are given selectively: once, few, many, or a class where the clone is expanded.

d_call	j_call	clone_size	v_call	cdr3_aa	cdr3_nt
.	TRBJ2-6	.	TRBV12-3/TRBV12-4	CASSFTGNLGANVLTF	TGTGCCAGCAGCTTTACAGGGAATCTTGGGGCCAACGTCCTGACTTTC
.	TRBJ1-5	.	TRBV7-2	CASSLDRVGNQPQHF	TGTGCCAGCAGCTTAGACAGGGTTGGCAATCAGCCCCAGCATTTT
.	TRBJ2-3	few	TRBV6-5	CASRDYTDTQYF	TGTGCCAGCAGGGATTATACAGATACGCAGTACTTT
.	TRBJ2-5	many	TRBV18	CASSPPGTQETQYF	TGTGCCAGCAGCCCACCAGGTACCCAAGAGACCCAGTACTTC
TRBD1	TRBJ2-7	few	TRBV28	CASRPPQGLFYEQYF	TGTGCCAGCAGACCACCACAGGGGCTGTTCTACGAGCAGTACTTC
.	TRBJ1-4	.	TRBV10-3	CAISQGGEKLFF	TGTGCCATCAGCCAGGGAGGAGAAAAACTGTTTTTT
.	TRBJ2-7	.	TRBV2	CASSPTREPYEQYF	TGTGCCAGCAGTCCCACTCGGGAGCCCTACGAGCAGTACTTC
.	TRBJ1-4	.	TRBV12-3/TRBV12-4	CASTAWTDGYEKLFF	TGTGCCAGCACCGCTTGGACAGACGGTTATGAAAAACTGTTTTTT
TRBD2	TRBJ2-4	.	TRBV4-3	CASSQDPGLIAKNIQYF	TGCGCCAGCAGCCAAGACCCGGGACTAATAGCCAAAAACATTCAGTACTTC
TRBD1	TRBJ1-4	few	TRBV6-6	CASMTGGEKLFF	TGTGCCAGCATGACAGGGGGTGAAAAACTGTTTTTT
.	TRBJ2-7	many	TRBV5-1	CASSLRRTEGATYEQYF	TGCGCCAGCAGCTTGAGACGGACGGAAGGGGCAACCTACGAGCAGTACTTC
TRBD1	TRBJ1-4	many	TRBV7-9	CASSSAGDRAREKLFF	TGTGCCAGCAGCTCAGCCGGGGACAGGGCACGGGAAAAACTGTTTTTT
.	TRBJ1-5	few	TRBV18	CASSPPGTPNQPQHF	TGTGCCAGCTCACCTCCAGGGACACCCAATCAGCCCCAGCATTTT
.	TRBJ1-1	.	TRBV12-3/TRBV12-4	CASTTNQVNTEAFF	TGTGCCAGCACCACGAATCAGGTGAACACTGAAGCTTTCTTT
.	TRBJ2-5	.	TRBV20-1	CSAREGVPFQETQYF	TGCAGTGCTAGAGAGGGGGTCCCCTTCCAAGAGACCCAGTACTTC
TRBD2	TRBJ2-5	.	TRBV5-8	CASTPGWLAGVEQETQHF	TGTGCCAGCACCCCGGGCTGGCTAGCGGGGGTTGAGCAAGAGACCCAGCACTTC
TRBD2	TRBJ2-5	.	TRBV20-1	CSARAGAETQYF	TGCAGTGCTCGTGCGGGAGCTGAGACCCAGTACTTC
TRBD2	TRBJ2-1	few	TRBV18	CASSPLGSGAAYNEQFF	TGTGCCAGCTCACCTCTGGGTAGCGGGGCTGCCTACAATGAGCAGTTCTTC
TRBD2	TRBJ2-3	.	TRBV6-1	CASSGGRSVTDTQYF	TGTGCCAGCAGCGGCGGGAGGTCGGTCACAGATACGCAGTATTTT
.	TRBJ2-7	.	TRBV20-1	CSVYSTYERYF	TGCAGCGTTTACAGCACCTACGAGCGGTACTTC
TRBD1	TRBJ2-3	few	TRBV11-2	CASSLRTGESTDTQYF	TGTGCCAGCAGCCTCCGGACAGGGGAGAGCACAGATACGCAGTATTTT
.	TRBJ2-1	.	TRBV20-1	CSARFGAPDNEQFF	TGCAGTGCTAGGTTCGGGGCCCCCGACAATGAGCAGTTCTTC
.	TRBJ2-6	few	TRBV12-3/TRBV12-4	CASSIRGLIGANVLTF	TGTGCCAGCAGTATCAGGGGTCTGATTGGGGCCAACGTCCTGACTTTC
.	TRBJ2-5	.	TRBV10-3	CAISERPQETQYF	TGTGCCATCAGTGAAAGGCCGCAAGAGACCCAGTACTTC
.	TRBJ2-4	.	TRBV20-1	CSARDRVAGLAKNIQYF	TGCAGTGCTAGAGATAGGGTTGCGGGATTGGCCAAAAACATTCAGTACTTC
TRBD2	TRBJ2-1	.	TRBV20-1	CSATRTSGSPNEQFF	TGCAGTGCTACGAGGACTAGCGGGAGCCCCAATGAGCAGTTCTTC
.	TRBJ1-1	.	TRBV6-1	CASSEIYNTEAFF	TGTGCCAGCAGTGAAATATATAACACTGAAGCTTTCTTT
TRBD2	TRBJ2-1	.	TRBV24-1	CATSDPGSSGRGEQFF	TGTGCCACCAGTGATCCGGGGAGTAGCGGGAGAGGTGAGCAGTTCTTC
TRBD1	TRBJ1-4	few	TRBV29-1	CSVEAWGTDEKLFF	TGCAGCGTTGAAGCGTGGGGGACAGATGAAAAACTGTTTTTT
TRBD1	TRBJ1-4	.	TRBV4-1	CASSRDREAEKLFF	TGCGCCAGCAGCCGGGACAGGGAAGCTGAAAAACTGTTTTTT
.	TRBJ2-6	.	TRBV15	CATSIGAGANVLTF	TGTGCCACCAGCATAGGGGCTGGGGCCAACGTCCTGACTTTC
.	TRBJ1-2	few	TRBV7-2	CASSLSVDSKVYGYTF	TGTGCCAGCAGCCTTAGTGTGGACTCTAAGGTCTATGGCTACACCTTC
.	TRBJ2-7	few	TRBV7-2	CASSLNGVVPEQYF	TGTGCCAGCAGCTTAAATGGGGTAGTGCCCGAGCAGTACTTC
.	TRBJ2-1	.	TRBV7-2	CASSDGFSYNEQFF	TGTGCCAGCAGCGACGGATTCTCCTACAATGAGCAGTTCTTC
.	TRBJ1-4	few	TRBV3-1	CASSQGTAVYEKLFF	TGTGCCAGCAGCCAAGGGACTGCGGTGTATGAAAAACTGTTTTTT
.	TRBJ1-5	.	TRBV5-5	CASSLELAYRSNQPQHF	TGTGCCAGCAGCTTAGAGTTAGCTTACCGTAGCAATCAGCCCCAGCATTTT